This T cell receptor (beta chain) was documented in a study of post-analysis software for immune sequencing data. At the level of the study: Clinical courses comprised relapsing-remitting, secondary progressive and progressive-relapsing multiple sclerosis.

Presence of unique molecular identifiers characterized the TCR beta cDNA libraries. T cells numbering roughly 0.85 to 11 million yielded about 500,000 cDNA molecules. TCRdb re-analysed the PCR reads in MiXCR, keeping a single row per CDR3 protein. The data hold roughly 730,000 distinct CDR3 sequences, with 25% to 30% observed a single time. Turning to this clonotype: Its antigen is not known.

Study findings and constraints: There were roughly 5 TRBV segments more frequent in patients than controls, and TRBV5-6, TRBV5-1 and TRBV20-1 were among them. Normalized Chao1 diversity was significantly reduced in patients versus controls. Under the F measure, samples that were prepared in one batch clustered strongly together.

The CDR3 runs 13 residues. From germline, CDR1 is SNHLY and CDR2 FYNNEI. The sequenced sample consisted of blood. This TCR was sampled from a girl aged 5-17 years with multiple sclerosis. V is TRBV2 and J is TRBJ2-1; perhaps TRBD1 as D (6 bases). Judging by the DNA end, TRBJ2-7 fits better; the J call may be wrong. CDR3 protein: CASSSQGILEQYF. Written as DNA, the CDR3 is TGTGCCAGCAGTTCACAGGGTATCTTAGAGCAGTACTTC.